These 21 T cell receptor beta chains originate from one sample sequenced in a study of blood T cell repertoires in COVID-19. Sequenced by immunoSEQ multiplex PCR; TCRdb stores in-frame clones only, minus some. The top ten hold less than 40% of the sample, which has roughly 70,000 clones, around 79% seen once. Sequencing input: peripheral blood. Receptor source: a woman between 65 and 79 years old with acute or convalescent COVID-19.

The rearrangement links TRBV5-1 to TRBJ2-1; D not certain. Germline V gene sequence: CDR1 SGHRS, CDR2 YFSETQ. The CDR3 length is 12 residues. V was pared by 3 bases and J by 9 bases, with 10 bases between. The CDR3 loop is CASSSVSSEQFF. Written as DNA, the CDR3 is TGCGCCAGCAGCTCCGTCAGTTCTGAGCAGTTCTTC.

The chain uses TRBV7-9 and TRBJ1-1; D gene unclear. The CDR3 is 14 residues long. Germline V CDR1 and CDR2: SEHNR, FQNEAQ (reference sequence). V lost 4 bases to trimming and J lost 0 bases, with 9 bases between them. The CDR3 reads CASSSTLVNTEAFF. CDR3 nucleotide sequence: TGTGCCAGCAGCTCGACTTTAGTGAACACTGAAGCTTTCTTT.

The V and J genes are TRBV7-2 and TRBJ1-5; D perhaps matches TRBD1 (5 bases). Germline values: CDR1 SGHTA, CDR2 FQGNSA. This CDR3 is built from 12 residues. V shed 2 bases and J shed 11 bases, with 10 bases lying between them. CDR3 DNA: TGTGCCAGCAGCTTATTTAGACAGACCCAGCATTTT. This encodes CASSLFRQTQHF.

This chain joins TRBV21-1 and TRBJ2-2; the table's D gene call, TRBD1, was not cross checked with the DNA. TRBV21-1 is a documented pseudogene. The CDR3 contains 24 residues. CDR3 in DNA: TGTGCCAGCAGCAAAGGGACAGGGAACCCACAAGTGGCACACTCTAGCGGGAACACCGGGGAGCTGTTTTTT. Translated, it gives CASSKGTGNPQVAHSSGNTGELFF.

The rearrangement joins TRBV5-1 to TRBJ2-7; D is possibly TRBD2 (5 bases). The V gene's germline CDR1 is SGHRS and CDR2 YFSETQ. V lost 0 bases, J lost 3 bases, and 13 bases lay in between. CDR3 length: 15 amino acids. The CDR3 DNA reads as TGCGCCAGCAGCTTGGTCTCCATGGCGGGCTACGAGCAGTACTTC. This encodes CASSLVSMAGYEQYF.

The chain carries TRBV27 and TRBJ1-1, with TRBD1 matching over 9 bases. V was pared by 5 bases and J by 4 bases, with 11 bases of the junction left unmatched. The germline CDR1 and CDR2 sequences are MNHEY and SMNVEV (reference sequence). The CDR3 has 16 residues. The CDR3 here is CASSELTGTGSTEAFF. The CDR3 DNA is TGTGCCAGCAGTGAATTAACCGGGACAGGGAGCACTGAAGCTTTCTTT.

The rearrangement links TRBV19 to TRBJ1-1; 7 bases are shared with TRBD1. J gave up 1 base and V 4 bases, and 3 bases lay outside the gene matches. This CDR3 region has 14 residues. Germline V gives CDR1 LNHDA, CDR2 SQIVND (reference sequence). The CDR3 nucleotides are TGTGCCAGTAGTACCAGGACAGGGAACACTGAAGCTTTCTTT. Translation: CASSTRTGNTEAFF.

The chain joins TRBV19 to TRBJ1-2; tentatively, D is TRBD1 (6 bases). Trimming pared 3 bases from V and 2 bases from J, leaving 16 bases between. CDR1 LNHDA and CDR2 SQIVND come from the germline V gene (reference sequence). The CDR3 is 16 residues long. The CDR3 DNA reads as TGTGCCAGTAGTATTTTTAACAGGGTCCTAAACTATGGCTACACCTTC. It encodes CASSIFNRVLNYGYTF.

The sample holds one count of this clone. This chain joins TRBV12-5 and TRBJ2-3; TRBD1 matches 8 bases. V was pared by 7 bases and J by 3 bases, with 12 bases of the junction left unmatched. Germline lookup yields CDR1 LGHNT and CDR2 FRNRAP. The CDR3 totals 16 residues. In DNA form, the CDR3 reads TGTGCTAGTGCCGTCGCCCAGGGGGCGCAGACAGATACGCAGTATTTT. This codes for CASAVAQGAQTDTQYF.

This chain uses TRBV28 with TRBJ2-7; 9 bases map to TRBD2. The CDR3 runs 15 residues. Trimming at V came to 5 bases and at J to 7 bases, leaving 12 bases not matched to a gene. The germline V gene encodes CDR1 MDHEN and CDR2 SYDVKM. CDR3 loop: CASSPALGLAREQYF. CDR3 coding DNA: TGTGCCAGCAGTCCCGCGTTGGGACTAGCAAGGGAGCAGTACTTC. The variable domain in full, completed from reference TRBV28 and TRBJ2-7, reads DVKVTQSSRYLVKRTGEKVFLECVQDMDHENMFWYRQDPGLGLRLIYFSYDVKMKEKGDIPEGYSVSREKKERFSLILESASTNQTSMYLCASSPALGLAREQYFGPGTRLTVT.

The chain carries TRBV7-9 and TRBJ1-2; D is unclear. The germline gives CDR1 SEHNR, CDR2 FQNEAQ (reference sequence). The CDR3 totals 13 residues. Trimming removed 8 bases at V and 2 bases at J, with 12 bases between. The CDR3 sequence: CASGLHGNYGYTF. In nucleotides, the CDR3 is TGTGCCAGCGGACTCCACGGCAACTATGGCTACACCTTC.

The gene calls are TRBV6-5 and TRBJ2-2; TRBD2 matches at 7 bases. The germline CDR1 and CDR2 sequences are MNHEY and SVGAGI. The CDR3 covers 13 residues. Trimming removed 7 bases from V and 7 bases from J; junction bases left unmatched: 6. In nucleotides, the CDR3 is TGTGCCAGCACTCCGGGGGGAGGCGGGGAGCTGTTTTTT. This translates into CASTPGGGGELFF.

V and J are TRBV6-1 and TRBJ2-7; 7 nucleotides line up with TRBD1. The CDR3 is made up of 19 amino acids. Germline CDR1 is MNHNS and CDR2 is SASEGT. Trimming took 0 bases from V and 7 from J; bases not matched to a gene: 21. The CDR3 spells CASSEAQITGAVGSREQYF. CDR3 bases: TGTGCCAGCAGTGAAGCGCAAATTACAGGGGCCGTGGGGTCACGGGAGCAGTACTTC.

The gene calls are TRBV19 and TRBJ2-3, with D possibly matching TRBD1 (5 bases). The CDR3 length is 14 residues. Germline-derived CDR1 and CDR2 are LNHDA and SQIVND (reference sequence). The V and J ends lost 7 bases and 0 bases respectively, with 11 bases between them. The CDR3 sequence is CASTSGASTDTQYF. For the CDR3, the DNA is TGTGCCAGTACCTCTGGGGCCAGCACAGATACGCAGTATTTT. Filled out from reference TRBV19 and TRBJ2-3, the complete variable domain reads DGGITQSPKYLFRKEGQNVTLSCEQNLNHDAMYWYRQDPGQGLRLIYYSQIVNDFQKGDIAEGYSVSREKKESFPLTVTSAQKNPTAFYLCASTSGASTDTQYFGPGTRLTVL.

Only a few counts were recorded for this clone. V usage is TRBV28 and J usage is TRBJ1-2; maybe TRBD1 (5 bases). This CDR3 comprises 14 residues. V shed 5 bases and J shed 0 bases, with 10 bases lying between them. CDR1 is MDHEN, CDR2 SYDVKM, per germline. The CDR3 reads CASSRQTSNYGYTF. The CDR3 bases are TGTGCCAGCAGTCGACAGACCTCTAACTATGGCTACACCTTC.

The chain uses TRBV5-6 and TRBJ1-1, with D hard to call. This CDR3 comprises 15 residues. Per the germline V gene, CDR1 is SGHDT and CDR2 is YYEEEE. V was trimmed by 0 bases and J by 1 base, leaving 10 bases between them. The CDR3 reads CASSLGNSGNTEAFF. The CDR3 bases are TGTGCCAGCAGCTTGGGAAACTCAGGGAACACTGAAGCTTTCTTT.

This rearrangement joins TRBV6-2 or TRBV6-3 to TRBJ1-5; a weak D match, TRBD1 (6 bases). The CDR3 loop spans 16 amino acids. The V end lost 0 bases, the J end lost 6 bases, and 15 bases lay between the germline ends. CDR1 is MNHEY and CDR2 is SVGEGT in the germline V gene. The CDR3 nucleotides are TGTGCCAGCAGTTACTCGACATCAGGGGTAGGTCAGCCCCAGCATTTT. Protein: CASSYSTSGVGQPQHF.

The chain combines TRBV2 with TRBJ2-7, with TRBD1 identical over 7 bases. The CDR3 sequence is 14 residues long. The V gene end was trimmed by 4 bases and the J gene end by 5 bases; junction bases not matched to a gene: 8. Germline lookup yields CDR1 SNHLY and CDR2 FYNNEI. This CDR3 reads CASSADRVRDEQYF. The CDR3 nucleotides read TGTGCCAGCAGTGCAGACAGGGTGAGGGACGAGCAGTACTTC.

The rearrangement uses TRBV19 and TRBJ2-2, with TRBD1 identical over 10 bases. Germline V gene sequence: CDR1 LNHDA, CDR2 SQIVND (reference sequence). This CDR3 is built from 16 residues. The V segment lost 9 bases and the J segment 5 bases; nucleotides outside the gene matches: 12. In DNA form, the CDR3 reads TGTGCCAGCCGGGACAGGGGAGGGTGGCGGACCGGGGAGCTGTTTTTT. This codes for CASRDRGGWRTGELFF.

The rearrangement joins TRBV6-6 to TRBJ1-5; D not certain. Germline-derived CDR1 and CDR2 are MNHNY and SVGAGI (reference sequence). V lost 4 bases to trimming and J lost 2 bases, with 9 bases between them. The CDR3 loop spans 14 amino acids. The CDR3 region has the DNA TGTGCCAGCAGTTCGAACAGCCGCAATCAGCCCCAGCATTTT. It encodes CASSSNSRNQPQHF.

This clone has just one count. The chain is built from TRBV6-5 and TRBJ1-1; possible D gene TRBD1, 6 bases. Deletions cut 8 bases from V and 8 bases from J, with 21 bases between. The CDR3 runs to 14 residues. CDR1 is MNHEY and CDR2 is SVGAGI in the germline V gene. This CDR3 is CASVGEGGYTEAFF. The CDR3 DNA reads TGTGCCAGCGTGGGGGAAGGGGGATATACGGAAGCTTTCTTT.